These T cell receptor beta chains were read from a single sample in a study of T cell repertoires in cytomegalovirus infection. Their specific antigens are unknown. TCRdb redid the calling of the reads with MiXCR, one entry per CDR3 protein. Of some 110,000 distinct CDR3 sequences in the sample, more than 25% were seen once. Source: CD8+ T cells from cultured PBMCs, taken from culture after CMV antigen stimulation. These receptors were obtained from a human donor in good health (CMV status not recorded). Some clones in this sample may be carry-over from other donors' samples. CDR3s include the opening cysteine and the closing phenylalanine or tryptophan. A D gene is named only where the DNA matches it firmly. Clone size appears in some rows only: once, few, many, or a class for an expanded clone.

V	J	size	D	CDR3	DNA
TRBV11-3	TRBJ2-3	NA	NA	CASSSQGNTQYF	TGTGCCAGCAGCTCACAGGGAAATACGCAGTATTTT
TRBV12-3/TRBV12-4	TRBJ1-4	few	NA	CASHSGMGFNEKLFF	TGTGCCAGCCATTCCGGGATGGGATTTAATGAAAAACTGTTTTTT
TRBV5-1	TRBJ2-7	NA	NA	CASSNYRTEQYF	TGCGCCAGCAGCAACTATCGGACGGAGCAGTACTTC
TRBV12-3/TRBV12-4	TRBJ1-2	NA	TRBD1	CASSLTGVGYTF	TGTGCCAGCAGTTTGACAGGGGTGGGCTACACCTTC
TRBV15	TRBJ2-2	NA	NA	CATSRDGTGPTGELFF	TGTGCCACCAGCAGAGACGGCACCGGACCCACCGGGGAGCTGTTTTTT
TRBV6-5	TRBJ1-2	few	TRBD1	CASSPGQGDDGYTF	TGTGCCAGCAGCCCGGGACAGGGAGACGATGGCTACACCTTC
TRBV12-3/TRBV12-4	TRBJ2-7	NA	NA	CASSSVGKVGYEQYF	TGTGCCAGCAGTTCTGTGGGGAAGGTCGGGTACGAGCAGTACTTC
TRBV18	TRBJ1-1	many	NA	CASSPRGSGKTEAFF	TGTGCCAGCTCACCACGGGGCTCGGGGAAAACTGAAGCTTTCTTT
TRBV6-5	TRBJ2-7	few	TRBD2	CASMGRGDRRSYEQYF	TGTGCCAGCATGGGGCGGGGGGACCGCCGGTCCTACGAGCAGTACTTC
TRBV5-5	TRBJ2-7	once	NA	CASSLEGVPGSYEQYF	TGTGCCAGCAGCTTGGAGGGGGTCCCCGGCTCCTACGAGCAGTACTTC
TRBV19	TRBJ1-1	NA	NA	CASSSPYPVGYNTEAFF	TGTGCCAGTAGTTCTCCCTATCCCGTGGGGTACAACACTGAAGCTTTCTTT
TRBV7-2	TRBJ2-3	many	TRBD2	CASSLFGTSRGTQYF	TGTGCCAGCAGCTTATTCGGGACTAGCCGCGGTACGCAGTATTTT
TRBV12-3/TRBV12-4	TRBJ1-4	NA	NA	CASSSQTVATNEKLFF	TGTGCCAGCAGTTCCCAGACGGTTGCAACTAATGAAAAACTGTTTTTT
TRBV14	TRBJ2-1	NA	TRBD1	CASSERGQPTGDEQFF	TGTGCCAGCAGCGAACGGGGACAGCCCACCGGGGATGAGCAGTTCTTC
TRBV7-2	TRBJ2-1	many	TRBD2	CASSSPWGEGLGDEQFF	TGTGCCAGCAGCTCGCCCTGGGGGGAGGGACTGGGTGATGAGCAGTTCTTC
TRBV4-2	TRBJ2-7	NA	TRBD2	CASSQTSGGRDEQYF	TGTGCCAGCAGCCAAACTAGCGGGGGCAGGGACGAGCAGTACTTC
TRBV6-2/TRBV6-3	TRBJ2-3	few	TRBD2	CASSATSGSTDTQYF	TGTGCCAGCAGTGCGACTAGCGGGAGCACAGATACGCAGTATTTT